This T cell receptor (beta chain) emerged from a study of beta chain features in type 1 diabetes. Whole-study context: Healthy donors and patients had similar age, gender and cell yields.

Germline V gene lookup returns CDR1 MNHEY and CDR2 SMNVEV (reference sequence). V lost 5 bases and J lost 6, with 15 bases in between. The CDR3 consists of 14 residues. Reverse transcribing all isolated RNA meant expressed TCRB transcripts were sequenced. Libraries were prepared by immunoSEQ multiplex PCR; TCRdb keeps only in-frame clonotypes and omits some of them. Among under 200,000 clones listed, roughly 8.1% were seen once. This TCR was recovered from a man aged 18 to 30 in good health. This chain uses TRBV27 with TRBJ2-3; D is uncertain. Input material: central memory CD4+ T cells from blood. CDR3 nucleotide sequence: TGTGCCAGCAGTGCGATGCTAGTGAGCGATACGCAGTATTTT. Protein: CASSAMLVSDTQYF.